This TCR beta chain was captured by sequencing in a study of CD8 T cells in ankylosing spondylitis. Study outcomes and limitations: In synovial fluid and blood from reactive arthritis, some motif variants were previously reported. A motif in TCR beta, a set of several highly homologous variants, appeared characteristic of ankylosing spondylitis blood.

TCRdb recomputed calls from the 5' RACE reads with MiXCR, one row per CDR3 protein. The data show about 36,000 distinct CDR3 sequences, 6% seen once. This clonotype has ten or more counts. The antigen remains undetermined. This CDR3 has 18 residues. CDR1 and CDR2 (germline): LGHNA, YNFKEQ. V dropped 0 bases and J dropped 4 bases, with 21 bases sitting between them. The sequence derives from a male donor with ankylosing spondylitis or in good health (not recorded which). Sequenced: blood, either unsorted or a sorted T cell fraction (not recorded which). This rearrangement joins TRBV4-2 to TRBJ2-5; tentatively, D is TRBD1 (6 bases). The CDR3: CASSQEGAGQGMLETQYF. CDR3 nucleotides: TGTGCCAGCAGCCAAGAGGGGGCTGGGCAGGGAATGTTAGAGACCCAGTACTTC.